What follows are 22 T cell receptor beta chains derived from one specimen sequenced in a study of response to subunit inactivated influenza vaccine. Using its own MiXCR run on the RT-PCR reads, TCRdb lists one record per CDR3 protein. The sample lists about 520,000 distinct CDR3 sequences; about 25% were seen once. Here the sequenced sample was CD4+ T cells sorted from PBMCs, taken roughly 5 days after vaccination. The source of these receptors is a man aged 50-60 years who received an inactivated influenza vaccine.

This clonotype was counted a few times. The chain is built from TRBV28 and TRBJ1-6, with D maybe TRBD1 (5 bases). The CDR3 is made up of 14 amino acids. From germline, CDR1 is MDHEN and CDR2 SYDVKM. Trimming left V 3 bases short and J 9 bases short, with 12 bases between. The CDR3 DNA sequence: TGTGCCAGCAGTTTTAGGGGAATCGGTTCACCCCTCCACTTT. Its protein product is CASSFRGIGSPLHF.

The V gene is TRBV2, the J gene TRBJ2-1; D perhaps matches TRBD2 (6 bases). CDR1 and CDR2 (germline): SNHLY, FYNNEI. The V end was cut by 6 bases, the J end by 9 bases, with 12 bases between. The CDR3 spans 12 residues. The DNA of the CDR3 is TGTGCCAGCAGGGAAAGGACTATTGAGCAGTTCTTC. Its protein is CASRERTIEQFF.

The V call is TRBV19, the J call TRBJ2-1, with TRBD1 identical over 10 bases. Germline loops: CDR1 LNHDA, CDR2 SQIVND (reference sequence). The V gene end was trimmed by 9 bases and the J gene end by 8 bases; junction bases not matched to a gene: 10. The CDR3 runs 14 residues. The CDR3 spells CASKTGQGHYEQFF. CDR3 DNA: TGTGCCAGCAAGACGGGACAGGGGCATTATGAGCAGTTCTTC.

The genes are TRBV5-1 and TRBJ1-1; D might be TRBD1 (5 bases). CDR1 SGHRS and CDR2 YFSETQ come from the germline V gene. This CDR3 has 15 residues. Trimming cost V 1 base and J 6 bases, with 16 bases left between them. The CDR3 loop reads CASSLLSGQYAEAFF. CDR3 coding DNA: TGCGCCAGCAGCTTGTTATCAGGGCAGTATGCTGAAGCTTTCTTT. Full variable domain (remainder filled in from reference TRBV5-1 and TRBJ1-1): KAGVTQTPRYLIKTRGQQVTLSCSPISGHRSVSWYQQTPGQGLQFLFEYFSETQRNKGNFPGRFSGRQFSNSRSEMNVSTLELGDSALYLCASSLLSGQYAEAFFGQGTRLTVV.

As for this clonotype: One end of the junction varies from germline; a read error may be responsible. CDR3 in amino acids: CASGLVQKETQYF. The CDR3 DNA follows: TGTGCCAGCGGCTTAGTACAGAAAGAGACCCAGTACTTC. The V call is TRBV7-8, the J call TRBJ2-5; D is unresolved. This CDR3 is built from 13 residues. Looked up from germline, CDR1 is SGHVS and CDR2 is FQNEAQ.

In this sample, this clonotype turned up a few times. The chain employs TRBV5-1 and TRBJ1-5; 7 bases are a match to TRBD1. V shed 0 bases and J 2 bases; nucleotides not matched to a gene: 5. The CDR3 consists of 16 residues. CDR1 and CDR2 (germline): SGHRS, YFSETQ. The CDR3 bases are TGCGCCAGCAGCTTGGGGACCGGGACAGGCAATCAGCCCCAGCATTTT. This encodes CASSLGTGTGNQPQHF.

This clonotype showed up just a few times. V is TRBV20-1 and J is TRBJ1-5, with D hard to call. This CDR3 comprises 13 residues. The V gene lost 1 base and the J gene lost 7 bases, with 11 bases spanning the gap. Germline V gene sequence: CDR1 DFQATT, CDR2 SNEGSKA (reference sequence). The CDR3: CSARGAGNQPQHF. In DNA, the CDR3 is TGCAGTGCTAGAGGGGCCGGGAACCAGCCCCAGCATTTT.

V is TRBV28 and J is TRBJ1-5; 9 bases line up with TRBD1. The length of the CDR3 is 16 residues. The V gene end was trimmed by 6 bases and the J gene end by 7 bases; junction bases not matched to a gene: 13. Per germline, CDR1 MDHEN and CDR2 SYDVKM. This chain's CDR3 is CASRTQGAYTTQPQHF. The CDR3 DNA reads TGTGCCAGCAGGACACAGGGGGCATACACAACCCAGCCCCAGCATTTT. The whole variable domain, remainder taken from reference TRBV28 and TRBJ1-5, is DVKVTQSSRYLVKRTGEKVFLECVQDMDHENMFWYRQDPGLGLRLIYFSYDVKMKEKGDIPEGYSVSREKKERFSLILESASTNQTSMYLCASRTQGAYTTQPQHFGDGTRLSIL.

This chain links TRBV4-1 with TRBJ2-1, with 10 bases identical to TRBD2. From germline, CDR1 is MGHRA and CDR2 YSYEKL. Germline trimming cut 4 bases from V and 5 bases from J; bases unmatched to any gene: 11. CDR3 length: 17 amino acids. The CDR3: CASSRTSPAGGNNEQFF. CDR3 nucleotide sequence: TGCGCCAGCAGCCGCACCTCCCCAGCGGGGGGGAACAATGAGCAGTTCTTC.

The rearrangement joins TRBV29-1 to TRBJ2-3; tentatively, D is TRBD1 (5 bases). The germline CDR1 and CDR2 sequences are SQVTM and ANQGSEA. This CDR3 has 12 amino acids. Trimming removed 4 bases at V and 5 bases at J, with 10 bases between. In nucleotides, the CDR3 is TGCAGCGTTGTGGCAGGGTTAGATACGCAGTATTTT. This encodes CSVVAGLDTQYF.

This rearrangement joins TRBV12-3 or TRBV12-4 to TRBJ1-2; the match to TRBD1 covers 8 bases. This CDR3 region has 13 residues. V was pared by 6 bases and J by 6 bases, with 6 bases of the junction left unmatched. In nucleotides, the CDR3 is TGTGCCAGCAGCCTGCAGGGGGCGAATGGCTACACCTTC. Translating it yields CASSLQGANGYTF.

The chain has TRBV28 and TRBJ2-1, with 8 bases identical to TRBD2. There are 16 residues in the CDR3. CDR1 MDHEN and CDR2 SYDVKM come from the germline V gene. V lost 3 bases to trimming and J lost 3 bases; unmatched junction nucleotides: 7. The CDR3 reads CASSFQSGRLYNEQFF. In DNA, the CDR3 is TGTGCCAGCAGTTTCCAAAGCGGGAGACTCTACAATGAGCAGTTCTTC.

The chain recombines TRBV20-1 with TRBJ1-6; 10 bases match TRBD1. Germline loops: CDR1 DFQATT, CDR2 SNEGSKA (reference sequence). The CDR3 contains 16 residues. V shed 0 bases, J shed 9 bases, and the junction held 8 bases outside the gene matches. The CDR3 nucleotides are TGCAGTGCTAGAGACCTACTCCGGGACAGGGGTTCACCCCTCCACTTT. This gives the protein CSARDLLRDRGSPLHF.

This clonotype was seen many times. The chain recombines TRBV6-5 with TRBJ2-1; D is unresolved. The germline gives CDR1 MNHEY, CDR2 SVGAGI. V lost 4 bases, J lost 0 bases, and 10 bases lay in between. The CDR3 has 15 amino acids. CDR3 nucleotides: TGTGCCAGCAGTTTGGCATGGGGCTCCTACAATGAGCAGTTCTTC. Protein product: CASSLAWGSYNEQFF.

The CDR3 spells CASRNPGTGSSGELFF. In DNA, the CDR3 is TGTGCCAGTCGAAACCCCGGGACAGGGAGTTCCGGGGAGCTGTTTTTT. The chain employs TRBV6-1 and TRBJ2-2; 9 bases are a match to TRBD1. This CDR3 is 16 amino acids long. Germline V gene lookup returns CDR1 MNHNS and CDR2 SASEGT. Germline trimming cut 9 bases from V and 6 bases from J; bases unmatched to any gene: 14.

The CDR3 here is CASSPQGRTEAFF. Written as DNA, the CDR3 is TGTGCCAGCTCACCACAAGGGAGGACTGAAGCTTTCTTT. The rearrangement links TRBV18 to TRBJ1-1, with D hard to call. The germline CDR1 and CDR2 sequences are KGHSH and LQKENI. There are 13 residues in the CDR3. V gave up 1 base and J gave up 5 bases, with 8 bases separating them. The complete variable domain, with remaining parts taken from reference TRBV18 and TRBJ1-1, reads NAGVMQNPRHLVRRRGQEARLRCSPMKGHSHVYWYRQLPEEGLKFMVYLQKENIIDESGMPKERFSAEFPKEGPSILRIQQVVRGDSAAYFCASSPQGRTEAFFGQGTRLTVV.

This clonotype has more than one count but fewer than ten. The chain combines TRBV7-9 with TRBJ1-5, with 7 positions matching TRBD1. CDR3 length equals 15 residues. The germline V gene has CDR1 SEHNR and CDR2 FQNEAQ (reference sequence). Trimming at V came to 1 base and at J to 6 bases, leaving 6 bases not matched to a gene. The CDR3 loop is CASSLVGTEGQPQHF. Written as DNA, the CDR3 is TGTGCCAGCAGCTTAGTGGGGACAGAAGGTCAGCCCCAGCATTTT.

In this sample, this clonotype turned up a few times. The chain recombines TRBV7-9 with TRBJ1-1; 8 bases fit TRBD1. The CDR3 loop spans 13 amino acids. V lost 3 bases, J lost 6 bases, and 3 bases stayed unmatched. CDR1 SEHNR and CDR2 FQNEAQ come from the germline V gene (reference sequence). The chain's CDR3 is CASSFTGGPEAFF. CDR3 DNA: TGTGCCAGCAGCTTTACAGGGGGACCTGAAGCTTTCTTT.

This clonotype was observed a few times. This chain joins TRBV6-5 and TRBJ2-3; D might be TRBD2 (5 bases). From germline, CDR1 is MNHEY and CDR2 SVGAGI. The V end was cut by 6 bases, the J end by 2 bases, with 6 bases between. The CDR3 contains 12 residues. DNA for the CDR3: TGTGCCAGCAGCGGGGACACAGATACGCAGTATTTT. It is translated as CASSGDTDTQYF.

This rearrangement joins TRBV5-1 to TRBJ2-7, with 8 bases that match TRBD2. From germline, CDR1 is SGHRS and CDR2 YFSETQ. This CDR3 comprises 14 residues. V shed 1 base, J shed 4 bases, and the junction held 4 bases outside the gene matches. CDR3 loop: CASSLNPSGYEQYF. In nucleotides, the CDR3 is TGCGCCAGCAGCTTGAATCCTAGCGGGTACGAGCAGTACTTC.

This clonotype was recorded a few times. This chain joins TRBV7-2 and TRBJ2-7, with 7 bases identical to TRBD1. Trimming removed 2 bases from V and 3 bases from J; junction bases left unmatched: 7. The CDR3 has 15 amino acids. Germline CDR1 SGHTA, CDR2 FQGNSA. The DNA for the CDR3 is TGTGCCAGCAGCTTAAGTTGGGGACAGAACTACGAGCAGTACTTC. It translates to CASSLSWGQNYEQYF.

The rearrangement uses TRBV7-2 and TRBJ2-1; 7 bases fit TRBD2. The V gene's germline CDR1 is SGHTA and CDR2 FQGNSA. The CDR3 length is 15 residues. Trimming removed 2 bases from V and 10 bases from J; junction bases left unmatched: 11. The CDR3 DNA follows: TGTGCCAGCAGCTTAATGCGGACGGGGGGTGGAGAGCAGTTCTTC. Protein: CASSLMRTGGGEQFF.